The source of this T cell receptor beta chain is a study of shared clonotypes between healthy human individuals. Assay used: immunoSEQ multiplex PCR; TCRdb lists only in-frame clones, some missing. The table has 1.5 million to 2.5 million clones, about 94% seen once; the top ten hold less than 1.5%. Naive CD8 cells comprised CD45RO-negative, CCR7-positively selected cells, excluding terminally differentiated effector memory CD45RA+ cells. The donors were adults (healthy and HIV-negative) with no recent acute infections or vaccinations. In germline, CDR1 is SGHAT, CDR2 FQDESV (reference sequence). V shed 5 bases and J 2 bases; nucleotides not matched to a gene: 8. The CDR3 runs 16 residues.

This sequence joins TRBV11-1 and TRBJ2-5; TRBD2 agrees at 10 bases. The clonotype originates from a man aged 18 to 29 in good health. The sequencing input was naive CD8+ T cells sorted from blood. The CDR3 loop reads CASSLIGLAEQETQYF. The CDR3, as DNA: TGTGCCAGCAGCCTGATCGGACTAGCGGAACAAGAGACCCAGTACTTC.